This TCR beta chain was identified during a study of kidney transplant recipient with SARS-CoV-2 infection. Using its own MiXCR run on the reads, TCRdb lists one record per CDR3 protein. Seen here are about 240,000 distinct CDR3 sequences, 29% observed once, and the top ten hold 6% to 8.5%. CDR1 is LGHNA and CDR2 is YNFKEQ in the germline V gene. Trimming took 1 base from V and 1 from J; bases not matched to a gene: 9. This CDR3 spans 17 amino acids. This clonotype was seen many times. This chain links TRBV4-2 with TRBJ2-7; 8 nucleotides agree with TRBD2. The origin of this receptor is a young adult male patient who had COVID-19 and was a kidney transplant recipient. Some T cells may originate from the graft donor. Sequencing used a blood sample, obtained at baseline and around day 110 from a kidney transplant recipient. This CDR3 is CASSQVRVRGESYEQYF. CDR3 bases: TGTGCCAGCAGCCAAGTTAGGGTGCGGGGGGAATCCTACGAGCAGTACTTC.